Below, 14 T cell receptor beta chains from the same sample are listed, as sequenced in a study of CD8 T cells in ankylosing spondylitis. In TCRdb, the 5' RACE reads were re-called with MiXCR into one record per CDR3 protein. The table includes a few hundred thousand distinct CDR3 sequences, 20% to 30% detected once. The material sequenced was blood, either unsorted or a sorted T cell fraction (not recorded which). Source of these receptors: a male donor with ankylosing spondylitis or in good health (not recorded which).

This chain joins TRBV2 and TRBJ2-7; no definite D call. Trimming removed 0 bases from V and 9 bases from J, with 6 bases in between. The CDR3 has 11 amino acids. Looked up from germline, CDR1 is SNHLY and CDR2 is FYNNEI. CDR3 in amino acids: CASSEAVGQYF. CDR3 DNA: TGTGCCAGCAGTGAAGCAGTAGGGCAGTACTTC.

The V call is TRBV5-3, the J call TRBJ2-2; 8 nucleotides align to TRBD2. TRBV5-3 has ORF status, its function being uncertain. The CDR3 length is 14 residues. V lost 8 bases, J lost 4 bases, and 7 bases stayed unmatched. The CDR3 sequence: CARSLAGGTGELFF. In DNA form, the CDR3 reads TGTGCCAGGTCCCTAGCGGGTGGCACCGGGGAGCTGTTTTTT.

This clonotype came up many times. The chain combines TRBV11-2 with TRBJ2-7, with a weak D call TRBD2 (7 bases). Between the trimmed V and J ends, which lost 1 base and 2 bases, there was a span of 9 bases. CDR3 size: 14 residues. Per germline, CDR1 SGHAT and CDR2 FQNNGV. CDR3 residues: CASSLGGGPYEQYF. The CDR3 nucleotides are TGTGCCAGCAGCTTAGGGGGGGGGCCCTACGAGCAGTACTTC.

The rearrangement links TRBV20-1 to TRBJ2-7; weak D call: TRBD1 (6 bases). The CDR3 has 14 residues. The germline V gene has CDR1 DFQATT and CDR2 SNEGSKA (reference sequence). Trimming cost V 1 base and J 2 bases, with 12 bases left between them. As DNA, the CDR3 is TGCAGTGCTAGAGTCCCCCAGGGGACCTACGAGCAGTACTTC. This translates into CSARVPQGTYEQYF.

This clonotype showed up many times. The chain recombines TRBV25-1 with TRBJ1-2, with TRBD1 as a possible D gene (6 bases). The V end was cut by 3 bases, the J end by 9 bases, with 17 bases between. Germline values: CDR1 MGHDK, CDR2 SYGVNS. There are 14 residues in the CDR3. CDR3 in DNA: TGTGCCAGCAGTGAGGGGGGGCGGGGTTTGAGCTACACCTTC. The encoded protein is CASSEGGRGLSYTF.

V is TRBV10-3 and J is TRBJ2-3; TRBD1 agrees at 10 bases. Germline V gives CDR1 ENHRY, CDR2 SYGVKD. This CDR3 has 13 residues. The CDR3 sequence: CAGGTGVTDTQYF. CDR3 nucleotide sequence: TGTGCTGGCGGGACAGGGGTCACAGATACGCAGTATTTT.

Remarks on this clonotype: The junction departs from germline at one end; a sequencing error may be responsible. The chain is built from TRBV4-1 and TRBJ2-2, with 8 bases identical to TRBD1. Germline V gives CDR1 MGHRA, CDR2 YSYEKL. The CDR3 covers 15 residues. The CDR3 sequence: CARSQVQGAVGELFF. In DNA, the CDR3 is TGCGCCAGAAGCCAAGTTCAGGGGGCGGTCGGGGAGCTGTTTTTT.

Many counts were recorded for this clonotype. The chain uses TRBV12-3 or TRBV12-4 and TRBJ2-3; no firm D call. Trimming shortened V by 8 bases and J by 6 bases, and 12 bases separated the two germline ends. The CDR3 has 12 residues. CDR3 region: CASLGPADTQYF. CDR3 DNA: TGTGCCAGCCTAGGGCCCGCGGATACGCAGTATTTT.

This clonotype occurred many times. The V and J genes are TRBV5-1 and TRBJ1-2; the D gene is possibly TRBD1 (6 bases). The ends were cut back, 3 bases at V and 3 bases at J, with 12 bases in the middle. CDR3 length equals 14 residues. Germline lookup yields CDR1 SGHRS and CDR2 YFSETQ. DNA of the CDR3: TGCGCCAGCAGCTATTCGACAGGTGACTATGGCTACACCTTC. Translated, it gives CASSYSTGDYGYTF. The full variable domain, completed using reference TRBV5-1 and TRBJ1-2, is KAGVTQTPRYLIKTRGQQVTLSCSPISGHRSVSWYQQTPGQGLQFLFEYFSETQRNKGNFPGRFSGRQFSNSRSEMNVSTLELGDSALYLCASSYSTGDYGYTFGSGTRLTVV.

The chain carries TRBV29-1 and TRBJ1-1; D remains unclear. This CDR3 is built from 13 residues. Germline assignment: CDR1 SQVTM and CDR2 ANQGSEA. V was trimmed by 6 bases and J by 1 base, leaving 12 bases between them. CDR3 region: CSVSGGWNTEAFF. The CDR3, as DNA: TGCAGCGTATCGGGAGGGTGGAACACTGAAGCTTTCTTT.

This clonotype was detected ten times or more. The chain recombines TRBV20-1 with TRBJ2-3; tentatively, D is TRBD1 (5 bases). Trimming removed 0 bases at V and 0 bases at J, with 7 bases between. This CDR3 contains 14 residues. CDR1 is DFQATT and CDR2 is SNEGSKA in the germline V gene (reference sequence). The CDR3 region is CSARDGASTDTQYF. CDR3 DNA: TGCAGTGCTAGAGATGGGGCTAGCACAGATACGCAGTATTTT.

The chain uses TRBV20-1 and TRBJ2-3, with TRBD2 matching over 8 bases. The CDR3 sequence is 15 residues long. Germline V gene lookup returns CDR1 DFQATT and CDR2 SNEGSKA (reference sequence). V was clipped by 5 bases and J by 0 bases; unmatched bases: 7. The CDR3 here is CSALYGGGSTDTQYF. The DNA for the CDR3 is TGCAGTGCTCTATACGGGGGGGGTAGCACAGATACGCAGTATTTT.

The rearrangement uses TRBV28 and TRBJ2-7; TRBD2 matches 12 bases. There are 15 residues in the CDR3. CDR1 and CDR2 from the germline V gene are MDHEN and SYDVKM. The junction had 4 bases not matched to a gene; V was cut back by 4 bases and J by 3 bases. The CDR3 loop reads CASSSSGGAIYEQYF. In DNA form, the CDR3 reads TGTGCCAGCAGTTCTAGCGGGGGGGCCATCTACGAGCAGTACTTC.

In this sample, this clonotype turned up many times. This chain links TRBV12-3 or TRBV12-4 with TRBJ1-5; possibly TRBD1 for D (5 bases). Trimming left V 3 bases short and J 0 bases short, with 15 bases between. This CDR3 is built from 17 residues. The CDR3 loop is CASSLGRQTFSNQPQHF. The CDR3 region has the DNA TGTGCCAGCAGTTTGGGGCGACAAACCTTTAGCAATCAGCCCCAGCATTTT.